These 30 T cell receptor beta chains share one sample of origin, sequenced in a study of T cell responses to AZD1222 COVID-19 vaccine. The table came from immunoSEQ multiplex PCR; TCRdb's copy has only in-frame clones and leaves some out. The repertoire holds 70,000 or so clones, with 70% to 90% as singletons. Here the sequenced sample was peripheral blood, taken 28 days after the second AZD1222 dose. These receptors originate from an adult who received the AZD1222 COVID-19 vaccine.

The CDR3 loop reads CASSPLAGGPYEQYF. For the CDR3, the DNA is TGTGCCAGCAGCCCGCTAGCGGGAGGGCCCTACGAGCAGTACTTC. The J gene is TRBJ2-7, the V gene TRBV7-2, with 12 bases that match TRBD2. The CDR3 runs to 15 residues. Looked up from germline, CDR1 is SGHTA and CDR2 is FQGNSA. With 5 bases clipped from V and 2 bases from J, the junction kept 4 bases outside the gene matches. Full variable domain (rest looked up from reference TRBV7-2 and TRBJ2-7): GAGVSQSPSNKVTEKGKDVELRCDPISGHTALYWYRQSLGQGLEFLIYFQGNSAPDKSGLPSDRFSAERTGGSVSTLTIQRTQQEDSAVYLCASSPLAGGPYEQYFGPGTRLTVT.

The rearrangement joins TRBV2 to TRBJ1-1; unclear D gene. Trimming stripped 7 bases from V and 2 bases from J, with 5 bases between. This CDR3 comprises 11 residues. In germline, CDR1 is SNHLY, CDR2 FYNNEI. The CDR3 loop is CASKLNTEAFF. The DNA for the CDR3 is TGTGCCAGCAAACTCAACACTGAAGCTTTCTTT.

Here the CDR3 reads CASSEFVGRDSPLHF. In DNA, the CDR3 is TGTGCCAGCAGTGAATTTGTCGGTCGCGATTCACCCCTCCACTTT. The chain is built from TRBV6-1 and TRBJ1-6; no reliable D call. CDR1 and CDR2 from the germline V gene are MNHNS and SASEGT. Trimming stripped 2 bases from V and 8 bases from J, with 13 bases between. The CDR3 contains 15 residues.

This clone was picked up one time. The CDR3 nucleotides are TGCGCCAGCAGCTTCGGGACTCCCGGTGAGACCCAGTACTTC. Amino acid sequence: CASSFGTPGETQYF. The V call is TRBV5-1, the J call TRBJ2-5; D possibly corresponds to TRBD2 (6 bases). This CDR3 contains 14 residues. V lost 2 bases and J 5 bases, leaving 13 bases between the germline ends. Looked up from germline, CDR1 is SGHRS and CDR2 is YFSETQ.

The rearrangement links TRBV5-6 to TRBJ1-5; 8 bases are a match to TRBD1. Germline-derived CDR1 and CDR2 are SGHDT and YYEEEE. This CDR3 is built from 13 residues. Unmatched junction bases numbered 1, after V lost 4 bases and J lost 4 bases. The CDR3 nucleotides read TGTGCCAGCAGCAGGACAGGGAATCAGCCCCAGCATTTT. Its translation is CASSRTGNQPQHF.

This sequence joins TRBV3-1 (or the pseudogene TRBV3-2) and TRBJ1-3; D unclear. Trimming took 0 bases from V and 4 from J, leaving 4 bases between them. The CDR3 has 13 amino acids. Germline lookup yields CDR1 LGHDT and CDR2 YNNKEL (reference sequence). The CDR3 DNA reads as TGTGCCAGCAGCCAAGAAGGGGGAAACACCATATATTTT. Translation: CASSQEGGNTIYF.

V and J are TRBV27 and TRBJ2-7; no definite D call. The germline V and J ends were trimmed by 1 base and 4 bases, with 14 bases remaining between them. Germline V CDR1 and CDR2: MNHEY, SMNVEV (reference sequence). The length of the CDR3 is 15 residues. This CDR3 reads CASSLFFGGDYEQYF. DNA of the CDR3: TGTGCCAGCAGTTTATTCTTCGGCGGAGATTACGAGCAGTACTTC.

The V gene is TRBV10-1, the J gene TRBJ2-1, with D possibly TRBD2 on 5 matching bases. Germline-derived CDR1 and CDR2 are WNHNN and SYGVQD (reference sequence). The CDR3 covers 13 residues. The V end was cut by 0 bases, the J end by 12 bases, with 12 bases between. For the CDR3, the DNA is TGCGCCAGCAGTGAGTCGACTACCACCCGGCAGTTCTTC. This encodes CASSESTTTRQFF.

This rearrangement joins TRBV19 to TRBJ1-4, with unresolved D. The germline CDR1 and CDR2 sequences are LNHDA and SQIVND (reference sequence). The CDR3 length is 12 residues. V was clipped by 6 bases and J by 4 bases, with 6 bases between them. CDR3 loop: CASRYGNEKLFF. Written as DNA, the CDR3 is TGTGCCAGTAGGTACGGTAATGAAAAACTGTTTTTT. Using reference TRBV19 and TRBJ1-4 for the parts outside the CDR3, the full variable domain is DGGITQSPKYLFRKEGQNVTLSCEQNLNHDAMYWYRQDPGQGLRLIYYSQIVNDFQKGDIAEGYSVSREKKESFPLTVTSAQKNPTAFYLCASRYGNEKLFFGSGTQLSVL.

The V gene is TRBV7-8, the J gene TRBJ1-5; no clear D. The CDR3 covers 14 residues. CDR1 is SGHVS and CDR2 is FQNEAQ in the germline V gene. Trimming pared 1 base from V and 0 bases from J, leaving 4 bases between. CDR3 sequence reads: CASSLGASNQPQHF. CDR3 in DNA: TGTGCCAGCAGCTTAGGGGCTAGCAATCAGCCCCAGCATTTT.

The chain carries TRBV3-1 (or the pseudogene TRBV3-2) and TRBJ2-4, with D tentatively TRBD2 (5 bases). The CDR3 spans 13 residues. The V gene lost 1 base and the J gene lost 7 bases, with 8 bases spanning the gap. The germline V gene has CDR1 LGHDT and CDR2 YNNKEL (reference sequence). The CDR3 DNA follows: TGTGCCAGCAGCCAAGGGACTGGGAACATTCAGTACTTC. Its protein product is CASSQGTGNIQYF.

This rearrangement joins TRBV5-1 to TRBJ1-2, with D hard to call. Trimming removed 4 bases at V and 2 bases at J, with 18 bases between. This CDR3 region has 16 residues. CDR1 and CDR2 (germline): SGHRS, YFSETQ. Here the CDR3 reads CASSLGRPPSNYGYTF. CDR3 DNA sequence: TGCGCCAGCAGCCTTGGAAGGCCCCCCTCGAACTATGGCTACACCTTC. Using reference TRBV5-1 and TRBJ1-2 for the parts outside the CDR3, the full variable domain is KAGVTQTPRYLIKTRGQQVTLSCSPISGHRSVSWYQQTPGQGLQFLFEYFSETQRNKGNFPGRFSGRQFSNSRSEMNVSTLELGDSALYLCASSLGRPPSNYGYTFGSGTRLTVV.

The chain joins TRBV19 to TRBJ1-3; no clear D gene. V lost 8 bases to trimming and J lost 0 bases, with 11 bases between them. There are 14 residues in the CDR3. Germline CDR1 reads LNHDA; CDR2 reads SQIVND (reference sequence). The CDR3 spells CASRRVDSGNTIYF. The CDR3, as DNA: TGTGCCAGTCGCCGGGTAGACTCTGGAAACACCATATATTTT.

This clone has more than one count but fewer than ten. The chain has TRBV18 and TRBJ2-2; D is perhaps TRBD2 (5 bases). The V and J ends lost 3 bases and 3 bases respectively, with 17 bases between them. Germline CDR1 KGHSH, CDR2 LQKENI. The CDR3 is made up of 17 amino acids. DNA for the CDR3: TGTGCCAGCTCACCTATCCTCGGGGTCAGCTACACCGGGGAGCTGTTTTTT. Protein product: CASSPILGVSYTGELFF.

This rearrangement joins TRBV19 to TRBJ2-5; 9 bases match TRBD2. The CDR3 has 15 residues. Germline CDR1 LNHDA, CDR2 SQIVND (reference sequence). Trimming cost V 1 base and J 5 bases; bases outside gene matches: 5. The CDR3 DNA follows: TGTGCCAGTAGTATAGTAGGCGGGGGGGCGGAGACCCAGTACTTC. It codes for CASSIVGGGAETQYF. Full variable domain (rest looked up from reference TRBV19 and TRBJ2-5): DGGITQSPKYLFRKEGQNVTLSCEQNLNHDAMYWYRQDPGQGLRLIYYSQIVNDFQKGDIAEGYSVSREKKESFPLTVTSAQKNPTAFYLCASSIVGGGAETQYFGPGTRLLVL.

This chain joins TRBV11-2 and TRBJ2-5; possible D gene TRBD1, 6 bases. The CDR3 is made up of 14 amino acids. V was trimmed by 5 bases and J by 7 bases, leaving 17 bases between them. Germline values: CDR1 SGHAT, CDR2 FQNNGV. The CDR3 DNA follows: TGTGCCAGCAGCCACAGGGACCGAGGCGGGACCCAGTACTTC. It encodes CASSHRDRGGTQYF.

This clone was seen only once. CDR3 bases: TGTGCCAGCTCCAGGACGGACTATGGCTACACCTTC. Translated: CASSRTDYGYTF. The J gene is TRBJ1-2, the V gene TRBV6-6; D is undetermined. The CDR3 sequence is 12 residues long. V lost 8 bases, J lost 3 bases, and 10 bases lay in between. Germline-derived CDR1 and CDR2 are MNHNY and SVGAGI (reference sequence).

This clone was seen only a few times. This chain connects TRBV18 to TRBJ1-1; TRBD1 matches 7 bases. CDR3 length equals 15 residues. CDR1 is KGHSH, CDR2 LQKENI, per germline. The trim removed 0 bases at V and 5 bases at J, leaving 6 bases unmatched. In DNA form, the CDR3 reads TGTGCCAGCTCACCACCGGCCAGGGGGGGGACTGAAGCTTTCTTT. Protein: CASSPPARGGTEAFF.

The CDR3 spells CASSPTPQAHEQYF. The DNA for the CDR3 is TGTGCCAGCAGCCCAACACCACAGGCCCACGAGCAGTACTTC. The genes are TRBV11-2 and TRBJ2-7; a weak D match, TRBD1 (5 bases). This CDR3 spans 14 amino acids. Trimming removed 5 bases at V and 5 bases at J, with 16 bases between. The V gene's germline CDR1 is SGHAT and CDR2 FQNNGV.

The CDR3 sequence is CASTAGGYNEQFF. CDR3 nucleotide sequence: TGTGCCAGCACGGCGGGGGGGTACAATGAGCAGTTCTTC. The chain uses TRBV27 and TRBJ2-1, with 9 bases lining up with TRBD2. This CDR3 contains 13 residues. Per germline, CDR1 MNHEY and CDR2 SMNVEV (reference sequence). The J segment lost 4 bases and the V segment lost 7 bases, leaving 2 bases of the junction unmatched.

J is TRBJ2-7 and V is TRBV3-1 (or the pseudogene TRBV3-2), with TRBD1 matching over 7 bases. The germline CDR1 and CDR2 sequences are LGHDT and YNNKEL (reference sequence). The ends lost 4 bases at V and 2 bases at J; junction bases unmatched: 2. The CDR3 spans 13 residues. As DNA, the CDR3 is TGTGCCAGCAGCCCCGGGACAGCCTACGAGCAGTACTTC. Translating gives CASSPGTAYEQYF.

The chain joins TRBV11-2 to TRBJ2-3; TRBD2 is a possible D gene (6 bases). Per germline, CDR1 SGHAT and CDR2 FQNNGV. This CDR3 is 16 amino acids long. The V gene lost 1 base and the J gene lost 2 bases, with 13 bases spanning the gap. The CDR3 reads CASSLGGAGSTDTQYF. For the CDR3, the DNA is TGTGCCAGCAGCTTAGGGGGTGCGGGGTCCACAGATACGCAGTATTTT. Filled out from reference TRBV11-2 and TRBJ2-3, the complete variable domain reads EAGVAQSPRYKIIEKRQSVAFWCNPISGHATLYWYQQILGQGPKLLIQFQNNGVVDDSQLPKDRFSAERLKGVDSTLKIQPAKLEDSAVYLCASSLGGAGSTDTQYFGPGTRLTVL.

The chain carries TRBV15 and TRBJ1-2; D unresolved. The CDR3 length is 15 residues. V dropped 0 bases and J dropped 1 base, with 9 bases sitting between them. Germline CDR1 and CDR2: LNHNV and YYDKDF (reference sequence). CDR3 nucleotide sequence: TGTGCCACCAGCAGAGAATTGGGCATTAACTATGGCTACACCTTC. Amino acids: CATSRELGINYGYTF. The full variable domain, in which reference TRBV15 and TRBJ1-2 provide the parts outside the CDR3, is DAMVIQNPRYQVTQFGKPVTLSCSQTLNHNVMYWYQQKSSQAPKLLFHYYDKDFNNEADTPDNFQSRRPNTSFCFLDIRSPGLGDTAMYLCATSRELGINYGYTFGSGTRLTVV.

The chain employs TRBV27 and TRBJ1-5; 7 bases align to TRBD1. This CDR3 contains 14 residues. The germline V gene encodes CDR1 MNHEY and CDR2 SMNVEV (reference sequence). V was pared by 0 bases and J by 7 bases, with 3 bases of the junction left unmatched. The CDR3 DNA follows: TGTGCCAGCAGTTTATCTCCAGGGGGACAGCCCCAGCATTTT. Its protein is CASSLSPGGQPQHF.

This sequence joins TRBV6-4 and TRBJ2-1; 7 bases line up with TRBD2. The CDR3 is made up of 16 amino acids. Unmatched junction bases numbered 8, after V lost 3 bases and J lost 3 bases. Germline CDR1 MRHNA, CDR2 SNTAGT. CDR3 sequence: CASSEGASGSYNEQFF. DNA of the CDR3: TGTGCCAGCAGTGAAGGGGCTAGCGGAAGCTACAATGAGCAGTTCTTC.

The chain has TRBV5-6 and TRBJ1-2; TRBD1 matches 9 bases. The V gene end was trimmed by 0 bases and the J gene end by 6 bases; junction bases not matched to a gene: 0. The CDR3 consists of 13 residues. CDR1 SGHDT and CDR2 YYEEEE come from the germline V gene. The CDR3 loop reads CASSLGQGDGYTF. The CDR3 DNA sequence: TGTGCCAGCAGCTTGGGACAGGGGGATGGCTACACCTTC.

The rearrangement uses TRBV6-5 and TRBJ2-3, with a possible D match to TRBD1 (5 bases). V gave up 7 bases and J gave up 0 bases, with 14 bases separating them. Germline CDR1 is MNHEY and CDR2 is SVGAGI. The CDR3 has 15 amino acids. CDR3 DNA: TGTGCCAGCACGGTGGGGCCCTCTAGCACAGATACGCAGTATTTT. Its protein is CASTVGPSSTDTQYF.

CDR3 DNA sequence: TGCGCCAGCAGTGATGTACCCCACGAGCAGTACTTC. It specifies CASSDVPHEQYF. The chain uses TRBV10-2 and TRBJ2-7; no definite D call. CDR3 size: 12 residues. Trimming pared 3 bases from V and 5 bases from J, leaving 8 bases between. Germline V lookup: CDR1 WSHSY, CDR2 SAAADI.

The chain uses TRBV7-2 and TRBJ2-1; the D call may be TRBD1 or TRBD2 (6 bases each). From germline, CDR1 is SGHTA and CDR2 FQGNSA. Trimming took 10 bases from V and 7 from J, leaving 26 bases between them. The CDR3 contains 16 residues. For the CDR3, the DNA is TGTGCCACCCAAAAACGACAGGTGGGACTTAAGAATGAGCAGTTCTTC. This sequence encodes CATQKRQVGLKNEQFF.

Only one count was recorded for this clone. The genes are TRBV11-2 and TRBJ1-6, with TRBD1 matching 7 bases. Germline CDR1 is SGHAT and CDR2 is FQNNGV. The CDR3 contains 17 residues. Losses at the gene ends were 5 bases for V and 8 bases for J; bases not matched to a gene: 15. CDR3 sequence (DNA): TGTGCCAGCAGCCGATCCTTTCCGGGACAGTCCCATTCACCCCTCCACTTT. Its translation is CASSRSFPGQSHSPLHF.